This section outlines one T cell receptor (beta chain) sequence together with its context. Its antigen is not known. The data belong to a study of PD-1 blockade in mismatch repair-deficient tumors. This CDR3 has 14 amino acids. Germline V CDR1 and CDR2: SGHTA, FQGNSA. V was cut by 1 base and J by 6 bases, with 13 bases left in between. This table comes from immunoSEQ multiplex PCR, and its TCRdb copy is limited to in-frame clones, with some not included. Counted here are tens of thousands of clones, approximately 90% occurring once; the ten biggest clones make up more than 11%. Broader study findings: Tumor-resident clones, often undetectable pretreatment in blood, expanded then contracted after pembrolizumab.

Sequencing used peripheral blood, obtained 52 weeks after starting pembrolizumab. This sequence was found in an adult with mismatch repair-deficient cancer. The chain employs TRBV7-2 and TRBJ2-7; possible D gene TRBD1, 5 bases. Here the CDR3 DNA reads TGTGCCAGCAGCTTAGTCCAGGGTGGGTCCGAGCAGTACTTC. Translated, it gives CASSLVQGGSEQYF.